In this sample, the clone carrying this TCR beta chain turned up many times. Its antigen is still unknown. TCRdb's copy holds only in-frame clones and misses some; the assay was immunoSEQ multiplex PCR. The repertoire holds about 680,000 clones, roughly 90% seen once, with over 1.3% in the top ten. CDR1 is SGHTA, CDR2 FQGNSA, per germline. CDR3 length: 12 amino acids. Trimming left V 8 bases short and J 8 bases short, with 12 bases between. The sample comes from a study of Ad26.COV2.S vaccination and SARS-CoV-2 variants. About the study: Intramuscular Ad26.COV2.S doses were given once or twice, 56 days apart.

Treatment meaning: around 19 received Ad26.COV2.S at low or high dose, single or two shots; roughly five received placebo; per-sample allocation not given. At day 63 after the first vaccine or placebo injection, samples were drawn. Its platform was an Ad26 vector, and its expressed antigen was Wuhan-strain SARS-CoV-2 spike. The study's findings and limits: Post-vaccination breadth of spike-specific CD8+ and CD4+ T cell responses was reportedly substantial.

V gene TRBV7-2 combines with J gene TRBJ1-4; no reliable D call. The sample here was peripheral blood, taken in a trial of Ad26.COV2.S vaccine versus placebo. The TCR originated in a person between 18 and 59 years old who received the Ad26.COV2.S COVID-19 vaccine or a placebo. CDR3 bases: TGTGCCAGCGGTCCCTTCGGGGAAAAACTGTTTTTT. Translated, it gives CASGPFGEKLFF.